Each of the 17 T cell receptor beta chains below was sequenced from the same sample in a study of CD8 T cells in Susac syndrome. cDNA came from roughly 0.53 to 1 ug RNA primed by random hexamers. One entry per CDR3 protein results from TCRdb running MiXCR on the immunoSEQ multiplex PCR reads. The repertoire holds 150,000 to 200,000 distinct CDR3 sequences, with about 90% as singletons. The sequencing input was CD4+ T cells from PBMCs. These receptors were collected from a human donor in good health.

V usage is TRBV15 and J usage is TRBJ1-1, with 7 bases matching TRBD1. The V gene end was trimmed by 6 bases and the J gene end by 2 bases; junction bases not matched to a gene: 12. CDR1 and CDR2 (germline): LNHNV, YYDKDF (reference sequence). The CDR3 is 16 amino acids. CDR3: CATSSPGQQINTEAFF. CDR3 nucleotides: TGTGCCACCAGTTCTCCGGGACAGCAGATCAACACTGAAGCTTTCTTT.

The chain employs TRBV5-1 and TRBJ1-2; D call uncertain. The CDR3 consists of 15 residues. Trimming took off 0 bases at V and 2 bases at J, with 11 bases between the two ends. Germline V gives CDR1 SGHRS, CDR2 YFSETQ. CDR3 in amino acids: CASSLALATNYGYTF. CDR3 nucleotide sequence: TGCGCCAGCAGCTTGGCATTGGCGACCAACTATGGCTACACCTTC.

This clonotype appeared once. The chain uses TRBV12-3 or TRBV12-4 and TRBJ1-5; 8 nucleotides agree with TRBD1. J was trimmed by 2 bases and V by 6 bases; bases with no gene match: 6. The CDR3 covers 15 residues. In DNA form, the CDR3 reads TGTGCCAGCAGCCCTAGGGGACAGGGCAATCAGCCCCAGCATTTT. It encodes CASSPRGQGNQPQHF.

The CDR3 loop reads CASSLEGGFNQPQHF. CDR3 nucleotides: TGCGCCAGCAGCTTGGAAGGTGGCTTCAATCAGCCCCAGCATTTT. The V and J genes are TRBV5-1 and TRBJ1-5; D unclear. With 0 bases removed from V and 3 bases from J, the gap between germline ends came to 10 bases. The CDR3 contains 15 residues. Germline-derived CDR1 and CDR2 are SGHRS and YFSETQ.

This chain connects TRBV6-5 to TRBJ2-1; the match to TRBD1 covers 7 bases. Germline trimming cut 7 bases from V and 9 bases from J; bases unmatched to any gene: 9. This CDR3 region has 13 residues. In germline, CDR1 is MNHEY, CDR2 SVGAGI. CDR3 sequence: CASKVTGYAEQFF. The CDR3 nucleotides are TGTGCCAGCAAAGTGACAGGGTATGCTGAGCAGTTCTTC.

V and J are TRBV29-1 and TRBJ1-1, with unresolved D. V was trimmed by 6 bases and J by 3 bases, leaving 11 bases between them. The CDR3 extends over 12 amino acids. Germline assignment: CDR1 SQVTM and CDR2 ANQGSEA. The DNA of the CDR3 is TGCAGCGTGAACCCAGGATACACTGAAGCTTTCTTT. It translates to CSVNPGYTEAFF.

The chain uses TRBV5-1 and TRBJ2-7; 10 nucleotides agree with TRBD1. This CDR3 contains 15 residues. V gave up 0 bases and J gave up 3 bases; unmatched junction bases: 3. Germline CDR1 SGHRS, CDR2 YFSETQ. CDR3 coding DNA: TGCGCCAGCAGCTTGGAGGGACAGGGGAACTACGAGCAGTACTTC. Residues: CASSLEGQGNYEQYF.

The chain joins TRBV9 to TRBJ2-2, with D possibly being TRBD1 or TRBD2 (5 bases each). V was clipped by 4 bases and J by 1 base, with 8 bases between them. The germline gives CDR1 SGDLS, CDR2 YYNGEE. This CDR3 region has 14 residues. The CDR3 loop is CASSSRGNTGELFF. In nucleotides, the CDR3 is TGTGCCAGCAGCTCGAGGGGGAACACCGGGGAGCTGTTTTTT.

V is TRBV28 and J is TRBJ2-4; 7 nucleotides agree with TRBD2. The length of the CDR3 is 16 residues. Germline V CDR1 and CDR2: MDHEN, SYDVKM. With V trimmed by 3 bases and J by 5 bases, 10 bases remained unmatched. The CDR3 sequence: CASSFPIRAGENIQYF. The CDR3 DNA is TGTGCCAGCAGTTTCCCAATTAGGGCGGGAGAAAACATTCAGTACTTC.

The chain carries TRBV2 and TRBJ2-6; D remains ambiguous. This CDR3 comprises 15 residues. V was shortened by 7 bases and J by 0 bases, with 10 bases between the two germline ends. Germline CDR1 is SNHLY and CDR2 is FYNNEI. In nucleotides, the CDR3 is TGTGCCAGCACCCCCTTGAGCTCTGGGGCCAACGTCCTGACTTTC. It translates to CASTPLSSGANVLTF.

The chain links TRBV10-3 to TRBJ1-2; 7 bases map to TRBD1. The junction had 8 bases not matched to a gene; V was cut back by 6 bases and J by 4 bases. Per germline, CDR1 ENHRY and CDR2 SYGVKD. CDR3 length equals 14 residues. The CDR3: CAIRVDRDTYGYTF. In DNA form, the CDR3 reads TGTGCCATCAGGGTCGACAGGGACACCTATGGCTACACCTTC.

This chain connects TRBV20-1 to TRBJ1-5, with D possibly matching TRBD1 (6 bases). The CDR3 has 13 amino acids. The germline gives CDR1 DFQATT, CDR2 SNEGSKA (reference sequence). V lost 6 bases to trimming and J lost 4 bases, with 13 bases between them. DNA of the CDR3: TGCAGTGCCATACAGGGACCAAATCAGCCCCAGCATTTT. It codes for CSAIQGPNQPQHF.

This rearrangement joins TRBV6-1 to TRBJ2-2, with a weak D call TRBD1 (5 bases). The CDR3 loop spans 14 amino acids. The ends were cut back, 6 bases at V and 7 bases at J, with 15 bases in the middle. Germline V gene lookup returns CDR1 MNHNS and CDR2 SASEGT. The CDR3 nucleotides read TGTGCCAGCAGCGAAACCAGGACACACGGGGAGCTGTTTTTT. It encodes CASSETRTHGELFF.

The J gene is TRBJ2-6, the V gene TRBV28, with 8 bases fitting TRBD1. Germline V gives CDR1 MDHEN, CDR2 SYDVKM. The CDR3 is 17 amino acids. V lost 6 bases, J lost 0 bases, and 7 bases stayed unmatched. Here the CDR3 reads CASSGTGVISGANVLTF. The CDR3 DNA sequence: TGTGCCAGCAGCGGGACAGGAGTTATCTCTGGGGCCAACGTCCTGACTTTC.

CDR3 protein: CASSLVGGQETQYF. The CDR3, as DNA: TGTGCCAGCAGTTTGGTAGGCGGCCAAGAGACCCAGTACTTC. This rearrangement joins TRBV7-2 to TRBJ2-5, with unresolved D. CDR1 is SGHTA and CDR2 is FQGNSA in the germline V gene. The V and J ends lost 6 bases and 1 base respectively, with 12 bases between them. The CDR3 is 14 residues long.

The rearrangement links TRBV5-1 to TRBJ2-7; 9 bases are shared with TRBD1. This CDR3 has 15 amino acids. Germline V gene lookup returns CDR1 SGHRS and CDR2 YFSETQ. J lost 3 bases, V lost 4 bases, and 8 bases had no gene match. CDR3 residues: CASSPRGTGYYEQYF. The CDR3 nucleotides read TGCGCCAGCAGCCCGAGGGGGACAGGGTACTACGAGCAGTACTTC.

This chain joins TRBV6-1 and TRBJ1-5; D gene ambiguous. This CDR3 comprises 14 residues. V lost 4 bases and J 4 bases, leaving 11 bases between the germline ends. Germline V gene sequence: CDR1 MNHNS, CDR2 SASEGT. The CDR3 loop is CASSGVGINQPQHF. CDR3 coding DNA: TGTGCCAGCAGTGGGGTAGGGATAAATCAGCCCCAGCATTTT.